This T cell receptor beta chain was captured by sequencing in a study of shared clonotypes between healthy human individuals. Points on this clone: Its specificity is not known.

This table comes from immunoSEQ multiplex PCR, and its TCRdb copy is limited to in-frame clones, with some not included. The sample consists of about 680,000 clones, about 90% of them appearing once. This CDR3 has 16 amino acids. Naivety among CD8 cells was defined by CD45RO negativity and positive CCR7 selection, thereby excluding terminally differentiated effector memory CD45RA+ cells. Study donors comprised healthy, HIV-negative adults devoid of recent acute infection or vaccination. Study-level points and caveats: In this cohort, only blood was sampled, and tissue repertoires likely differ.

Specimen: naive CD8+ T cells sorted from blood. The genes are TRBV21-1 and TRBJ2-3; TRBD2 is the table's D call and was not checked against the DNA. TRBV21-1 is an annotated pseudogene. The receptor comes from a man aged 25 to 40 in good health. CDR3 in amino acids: CASSGSVDEAPDTQYF. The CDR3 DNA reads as TGTGCCAGCAGCGGTTCAGTCGACGAGGCCCCAGATACGCAGTATTTT.